What follows describes a single T cell receptor beta chain. Its matching antigen is unknown. Germline V gene lookup returns CDR1 MNHEY and CDR2 SMNVEV (reference sequence). V lost 5 bases and J 3 bases, leaving 20 bases between the germline ends. This CDR3 is 16 amino acids long. 13 Jbeta primers and 60 Vbeta primers were used for the PCR. Clones were read by immunoSEQ multiplex PCR, and TCRdb kept only the in-frame ones, dropping some. This table holds about 77,000 clones, over 70% found once. The data derive from a study of cytomegalovirus exposure and HLA in healthy donors. Study conclusions and caveats: Generally TCR sequences proved uncommon, though certain public TCRs appeared in numerous donors.

This receptor was identified in a woman between 40 and 50 years old in good health and CMV-seronegative. The material sequenced was PBMCs. The rearrangement links TRBV27 to TRBJ2-7; TRBD2 is a possible D gene (6 bases). CDR3 in amino acids: CASSLRAEGGVYEQYF. DNA of the CDR3: TGTGCCAGCAGTCTCAGGGCGGAGGGCGGAGTCTACGAGCAGTACTTC.